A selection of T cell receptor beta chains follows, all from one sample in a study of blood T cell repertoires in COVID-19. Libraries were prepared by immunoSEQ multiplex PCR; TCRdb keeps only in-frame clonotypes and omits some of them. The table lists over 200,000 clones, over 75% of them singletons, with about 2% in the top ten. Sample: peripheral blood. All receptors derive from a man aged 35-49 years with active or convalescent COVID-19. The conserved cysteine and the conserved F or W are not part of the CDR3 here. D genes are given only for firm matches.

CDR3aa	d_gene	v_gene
ASSLEAGNYGYT	NA	TRBV11-2
ASSLDGVSNYGYT	NA	TRBV28
ASSEGGGSGNTIY	NA	TRBV6-1
ASSLGQWSSYEQY	TRBD1	TRBV7-9
ASGGQGDGNTQY	TRBD1	TRBV28
ASSVDSGRSTDTQY	TRBD2	TRBV9
ASSSVPLRGNEQF	NA	TRBV13
ASSQDNSYGYT	NA	TRBV4-1
ASSREREASSYNEQF	TRBD2	TRBV4-2
ASRTTSGSYNEQF	TRBD2	TRBV6-6
ASRITQGINNEQF	NA	TRBV7-9
AWSPDSNYGYT	NA	TRBV30
ASSVSRTDNYGYT	NA	TRBV19
ASSAGWGPDEKLF	NA	TRBV19
ASSAGTAMPYEQY	TRBD1	TRBV5-6
ASSTGTGALFSDTQY	TRBD1	TRBV28
ASSSHTRMGSIQY	NA	TRBV19
ASSLTSGGSPGANVLT	TRBD2	TRBV4-2
ASSPGRTSADEQY	TRBD2	TRBV18
ASSLEGQGGSQPQH	TRBD1	TRBV5-1
ASSLRRGAYEQY	TRBD2	TRBV7-2
ASSLEGGNEQF	NA	TRBV5-1
ASSPSPSGYEQY	TRBD2	TRBV3-1/TRBV3-2